This T cell receptor (beta chain) appears in the sequencing data of a study of T cells expressing NK-cell markers. Study-level information: Cells sorted as CD3+CD56+NKG2C+, CD3+CD56+NKG2C- and CD3+CD56-NKG2C+ T cells supplied the TCR beta repertoires. Among eight sequenced donors, seven carried HCMV seropositivity while one was seronegative.

TCRdb processed the 5' RACE reads again and assigns one entry to each CDR3 protein, with no DNA. The sample data list a few hundred thousand distinct CDR3 sequences. Germline loops: CDR1 ENHRY, CDR2 SYGVKD. This CDR3 has 21 residues. V usage is TRBV10-3 and J usage is TRBJ1-4; no DNA is available, so the TRBD1 call from TCRdb remains unchecked. The specimen sequenced was blood T cells: a sorted CD56 or NKG2C T cell subset, CD4+ or CD8+ T cells, or bulk PBMC T cells (not recorded which). The TCR was taken from a man aged 18 to 35 in good health. The CDR3: CAISVHLQPGQGVVTNEKLFF.